This entry is about one T cell receptor (beta chain). Antigen specificity is unknown. This sample is part of a study of identifying expanded T cells in peripheral blood. Study-level points and caveats: Approximately 1.1 clones differed between technical replicates, versus about 17 and 20 over time.

Assay used: immunoSEQ multiplex PCR; TCRdb lists only in-frame clones, some missing. The sample yields about 110,000 clones, about 85% seen once. The CDR3 covers 14 residues. V gave up 6 bases and J gave up 2 bases; unmatched junction bases: 6. Germline V CDR1 and CDR2: ENHRY, SYGVKD. The sample comprised blood. The sequence derives from a person aged 18 to 70 in good health. The chain recombines TRBV10-3 with TRBJ2-7; 8 bases fit TRBD1. In DNA, the CDR3 is TGTGCCATCAGCCAGACAGGGGAGGCCTACGAGCAGTACTTC. Translation: CAISQTGEAYEQYF.